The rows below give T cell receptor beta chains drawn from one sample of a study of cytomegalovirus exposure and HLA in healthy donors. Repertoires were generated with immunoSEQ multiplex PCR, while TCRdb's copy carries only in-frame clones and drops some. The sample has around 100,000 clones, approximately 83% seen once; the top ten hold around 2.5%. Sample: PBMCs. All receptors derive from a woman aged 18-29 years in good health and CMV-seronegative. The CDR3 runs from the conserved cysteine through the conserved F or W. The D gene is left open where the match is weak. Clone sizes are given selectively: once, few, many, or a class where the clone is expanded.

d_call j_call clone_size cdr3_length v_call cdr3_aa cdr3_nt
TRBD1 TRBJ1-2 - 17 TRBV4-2 CASRTGTGVLANYGYTF TGTGCCAGCAGAACCGGGACAGGGGTTTTAGCTAACTATGGCTACACCTTC
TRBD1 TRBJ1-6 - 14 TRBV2 CASSPDRVNSPLHF TGTGCCAGCAGTCCGGACAGGGTTAATTCACCCCTCCACTTT
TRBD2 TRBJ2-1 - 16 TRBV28 CASSPGGTSGSAEQFF TGTGCCAGCAGTCCGGGAGGGACTAGCGGGAGCGCCGAGCAGTTCTTC
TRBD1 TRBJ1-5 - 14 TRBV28 CASLDRGPNQPQHF TGTGCCAGCCTAGACAGGGGTCCCAATCAGCCCCAGCATTTT
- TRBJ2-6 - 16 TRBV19 CASGGQVLSGANVLTF TGTGCTTCGGGGGGACAGGTACTCTCTGGGGCCAACGTCCTGACTTTC
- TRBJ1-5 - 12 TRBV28 CASTATAQPQHF TGTGCCAGCACCGCCACAGCTCAGCCCCAGCATTTT
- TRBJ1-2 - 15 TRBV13 CASSLGSTPTGGYTF TGTGCCAGCAGCTTAGGGTCCACACCGACAGGTGGCTACACCTTC
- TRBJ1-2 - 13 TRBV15 CATSRTGNYGYTF TGTGCCACCAGCAGGACGGGGAACTATGGCTACACCTTC
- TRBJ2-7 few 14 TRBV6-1 CASSGFLILYEQYF TGTGCCAGCAGCGGGTTCCTCATACTCTACGAGCAGTACTTC
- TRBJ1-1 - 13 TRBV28 CASSRTEGTEAFF TGTGCCAGCAGCAGGACAGAGGGCACTGAAGCTTTCTTT
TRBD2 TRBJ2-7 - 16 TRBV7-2 CASSFSAGGLSGEQYF TGTGCCAGCAGCTTCTCAGCGGGAGGGCTAAGCGGCGAGCAGTACTTC
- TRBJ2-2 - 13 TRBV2 CASLKGGTGELFF TGTGCCAGCTTAAAGGGGGGGACCGGGGAGCTGTTTTTT
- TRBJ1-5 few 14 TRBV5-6 CASSRRQVNQPQHF TGTGCCAGCAGCAGACGACAGGTCAATCAGCCCCAGCATTTT
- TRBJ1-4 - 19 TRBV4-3 CASSQVDYRVSTTNEKLFF TGCGCCAGCAGCCAAGTTGATTACCGAGTATCTACAACTAATGAAAAACTGTTTTTT
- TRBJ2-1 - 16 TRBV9 CASSVAGGNNYNEQFF TGTGCCAGCAGCGTAGCAGGAGGGAACAACTACAATGAGCAGTTCTTC
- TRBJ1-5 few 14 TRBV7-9 CASSLDWSNQPQHF TGTGCCAGCAGCTTAGACTGGAGCAATCAGCCCCAGCATTTT
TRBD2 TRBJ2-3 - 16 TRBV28 CASSPQAGEITDTQYF TGTGCCAGCAGTCCGCAAGCGGGAGAGATCACAGATACGCAGTATTTT
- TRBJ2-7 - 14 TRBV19 CASSIGATDRALYF TGTGCCAGTAGTATTGGGGCCACTGACAGAGCCCTGTACTTC
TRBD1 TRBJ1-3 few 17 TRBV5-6 CASSYGQGANSGNTIYF TGTGCCAGCAGCTATGGACAGGGGGCAAACTCTGGAAACACCATATATTTT
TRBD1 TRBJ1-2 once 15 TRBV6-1 CASRKGTGDNYGYTF TGTGCCAGCCGGAAGGGGACAGGGGATAACTATGGCTACACCTTC
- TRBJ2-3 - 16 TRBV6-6 CASTSRRQSSTDTQYF TGTGCCAGCACCTCAAGGCGGCAGTCCAGCACAGATACGCAGTATTTT
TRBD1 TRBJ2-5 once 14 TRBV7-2 CASSPQGSAETQYF TGTGCCAGCAGCCCACAGGGGTCAGCGGAGACCCAGTACTTC
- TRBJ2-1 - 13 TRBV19 CASSMGQMGEQFF TGTGCCAGTAGTATGGGGCAGATGGGTGAGCAGTTCTTC
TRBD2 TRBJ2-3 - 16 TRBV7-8 CASSVSGGDSTDTQYF TGTGCCAGCAGCGTAAGCGGGGGGGATAGCACAGATACGCAGTATTTT
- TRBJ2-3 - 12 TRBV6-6 CASSNSPGNSYF TGTGCCAGCAGTAACTCCCCCGGTAATTCGTATTTT
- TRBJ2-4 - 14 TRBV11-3 CASSLIGSSNIQYF TGTGCCAGCAGCTTAATTGGTAGCTCAAACATTCAGTACTTC
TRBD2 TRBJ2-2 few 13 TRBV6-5 CASRGGLTGELFF TGTGCCAGCAGGGGAGGGCTCACCGGGGAGCTGTTTTTT
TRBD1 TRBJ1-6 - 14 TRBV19 CASSIRDRNSPLHF TGTGCCAGTAGTATCCGGGACAGAAATTCACCCCTCCACTTT
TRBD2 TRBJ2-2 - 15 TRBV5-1 CASSGTSGITGELFF TGCGCCAGCAGCGGGACTAGCGGAATCACCGGGGAGCTGTTTTTT
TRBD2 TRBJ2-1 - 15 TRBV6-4 CASSELAGGIVEQFF TGTGCCAGCAGTGAACTAGCGGGGGGAATTGTTGAGCAGTTCTTC
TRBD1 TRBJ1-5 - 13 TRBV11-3 CASSEGANQPQHF TGTGCCAGCAGCGAGGGGGCGAATCAGCCCCAGCATTTT
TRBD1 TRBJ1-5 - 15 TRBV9 CASSGTGAINQPQHF TGTGCCAGCAGCGGTACAGGGGCCATAAATCAGCCCCAGCATTTT
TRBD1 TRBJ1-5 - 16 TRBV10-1 CASSESSGGINQPQHF TGCGCCAGCAGTGAGTCGTCAGGGGGAATCAATCAGCCCCAGCATTTT
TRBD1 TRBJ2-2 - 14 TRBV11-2 CASSGTGSTGELFF TGTGCCAGCAGCGGGACAGGGAGCACCGGGGAGCTGTTTTTT
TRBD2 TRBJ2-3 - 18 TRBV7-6 CASSLVSLAGLSTDTQYF TGTGCCAGCAGCTTAGTTTCGTTAGCGGGCCTTAGCACAGATACGCAGTATTTT
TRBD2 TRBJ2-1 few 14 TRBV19 CASSGGRARNEQFF TGTGCCAGTAGCGGCGGGAGGGCCCGGAATGAGCAGTTCTTC
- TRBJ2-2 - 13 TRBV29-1 CSVELFNTGELFF TGCAGCGTTGAACTGTTCAACACCGGGGAGCTGTTTTTT
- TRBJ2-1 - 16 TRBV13 CASSQPPGHLYNEQFF TGTGCCAGCAGCCAGCCACCGGGACACCTTTACAATGAGCAGTTCTTC
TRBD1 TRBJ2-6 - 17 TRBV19 CASSIGQGASGANVLTF TGTGCCAGTAGTATAGGACAGGGGGCTTCTGGGGCCAACGTCCTGACTTTC
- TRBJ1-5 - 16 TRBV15 CATSGSRVHSNQPQHF TGTGCCACCAGCGGATCCAGGGTTCATAGCAATCAGCCCCAGCATTTT
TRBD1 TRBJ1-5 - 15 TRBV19 CASSMKGQGNQPQHF TGTGCCAGTAGTATGAAGGGACAGGGGAATCAGCCCCAGCATTTT
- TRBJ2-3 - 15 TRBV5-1 CASSLPMPGTDTQYF TGCGCCAGCAGCTTGCCCATGCCGGGCACAGATACGCAGTATTTT
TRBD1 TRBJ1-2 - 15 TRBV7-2 CASSLAGGEDYGYTF TGTGCCAGCAGCTTAGCAGGGGGCGAGGACTATGGCTACACCTTC
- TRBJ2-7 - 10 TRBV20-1 CLALGYEQYF TGCCTAGCGCTGGGCTACGAGCAGTACTTC
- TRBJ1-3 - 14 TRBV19 CASKQVISGNTIYF TGTGCCAGTAAACAGGTTATCTCTGGAAACACCATATATTTT
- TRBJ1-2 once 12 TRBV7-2 CASSLLPYGYTF TGTGCCAGCAGCCTCCTACCCTATGGCTACACCTTC
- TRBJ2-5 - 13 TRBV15 CATSTDYQETQYF TGTGCCACCAGCACGGACTACCAAGAGACCCAGTACTTC
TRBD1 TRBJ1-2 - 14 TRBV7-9 CASSAGGGGGGYTF TGTGCCAGCAGCGCAGGGGGCGGAGGCGGAGGCTACACCTTC
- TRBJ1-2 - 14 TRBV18 CASSPVERNYGYTF TGTGCCAGCTCACCGGTGGAGCGGAACTATGGCTACACCTTC
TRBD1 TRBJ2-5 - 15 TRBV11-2 CASSRGQGRLETQYF TGTGCCAGCAGCCGTGGACAGGGGAGGTTGGAGACCCAGTACTTC
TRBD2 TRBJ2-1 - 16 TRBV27 CASSLSAGAVGNEQFF TGTGCCAGCAGTTTATCGGCGGGAGCGGTGGGCAATGAGCAGTTCTTC
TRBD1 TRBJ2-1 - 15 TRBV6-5 CASSRPGTGEDEQFF TGTGCCAGCAGTCGACCCGGGACAGGGGAAGATGAGCAGTTCTTC
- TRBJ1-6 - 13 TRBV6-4 CASSDRGNSPLHF TGTGCCAGCAGTGACAGGGGAAATTCACCCCTCCACTTT
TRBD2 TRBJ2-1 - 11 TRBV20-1 CSARAPRTSFF TGCAGTGCTAGGGCACCGCGGACTAGTTTCTTC
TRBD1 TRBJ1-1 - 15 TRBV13 CASSLFDRGNTEAFF TGTGCCAGCAGCTTATTTGACAGGGGTAATACTGAAGCTTTCTTT
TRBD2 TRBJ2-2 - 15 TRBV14 CASSQNGGVTGELFF TGTGCCAGCAGCCAAAACGGGGGGGTCACCGGGGAGCTGTTTTTT
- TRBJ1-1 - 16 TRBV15 CATSRLSRDWNTEAFF TGTGCCACCAGCAGACTAAGCCGGGATTGGAACACTGAAGCTTTCTTT